These 11 T cell receptor beta chains originate from one sample sequenced in a study of T cells after yellow fever vaccination. TCRdb recomputed calls from the 5' RACE reads with MiXCR, one row per CDR3 protein. This sample has some 320,000 distinct CDR3 sequences, with 4% to 5.5% found just once. The input for sequencing was PBMCs, taken 15 days after the yellow fever booster vaccination. The receptors shown here come from a man aged 18 to 29 who received the YFV17D yellow fever vaccine.

This clonotype was seen many times. V is TRBV4-1 and J is TRBJ1-4, with D tentatively TRBD1 (5 bases). CDR1 and CDR2 from the germline V gene are MGHRA and YSYEKL. The CDR3 has 16 residues. The V end lost 0 bases, the J end lost 10 bases, and 18 bases lay between the germline ends. The CDR3 bases are TGCGCCAGCAGCCAAGATCCCGGCCAGGGTGGGGGAAAACTGTTTTTT. Its translation is CASSQDPGQGGGKLFF.

This clonotype was seen ten or more times. The V and J genes are TRBV20-1 and TRBJ1-3; maybe TRBD1 (5 bases). The CDR3 spans 17 residues. V lost 3 bases, J lost 4 bases, and 22 bases lay in between. CDR1 is DFQATT, CDR2 SNEGSKA, per germline (reference sequence). In DNA, the CDR3 is TGCAGTGCTAGGGGTCCAGGGACTTCATCTCGCGGAAACACCATATATTTT. Translation: CSARGPGTSSRGNTIYF.

This clonotype was counted ten times or more. The chain employs TRBV7-9 and TRBJ2-4; 9 nucleotides line up with TRBD1. V trimming: 5 bases; J trimming: 9 bases; junction bases outside the gene matches: 14. CDR3 length: 16 residues. Germline V gene sequence: CDR1 SEHNR, CDR2 FQNEAQ (reference sequence). The CDR3 DNA reads as TGTGCCAGCAGCCCATTCCGGGACAGGGTGGATACCATTCAGTACTTC. Its translation is CASSPFRDRVDTIQYF.

This clonotype was seen ten or more times. J is TRBJ2-7 and V is TRBV12-3 or TRBV12-4, with 7 nucleotides matching TRBD2. V shed 6 bases and J 2 bases; nucleotides not matched to a gene: 1. This CDR3 comprises 12 residues. The DNA of the CDR3 is TGTGCCAGCAGCGGGACTACCTACGAGCAGTACTTC. The encoded protein is CASSGTTYEQYF.

This clonotype was detected many times. The chain uses TRBV7-6 and TRBJ1-1, with a possible D match to TRBD1 (5 bases). This CDR3 comprises 13 residues. Germline CDR1 is SGHVS and CDR2 is FNYEAQ. The germline V and J ends were trimmed by 8 bases and 0 bases, with 10 bases remaining between them. As DNA, the CDR3 is TGTGCCAGCGGGGGGATTTTGAACACTGAAGCTTTCTTT. It codes for CASGGILNTEAFF. The full variable domain, in which reference TRBV7-6 and TRBJ1-1 provide the parts outside the CDR3, is GAGVSQSPRYKVTKRGQDVALRCDPISGHVSLYWYRQALGQGPEFLTYFNYEAQQDKSGLPNDRFSAERPEGSISTLTIQRTEQRDSAMYRCASGGILNTEAFFGQGTRLTVV.

This clonotype appeared a few times. The gene calls are TRBV20-1 and TRBJ2-3; TRBD2 matches 11 bases. Germline lookup yields CDR1 DFQATT and CDR2 SNEGSKA (reference sequence). The CDR3 loop spans 14 amino acids. After removal of 4 bases from V and 5 bases from J, the junction contained 5 bases not matched to a gene. CDR3 amino acids: CSATLAGEGDTQYF. DNA of the CDR3: TGCAGTGCTACACTAGCGGGGGAGGGAGATACGCAGTATTTT.

This clonotype was counted at least ten times. V and J are TRBV29-1 and TRBJ2-5; 8 bases are a match to TRBD1. This CDR3 region has 12 residues. With V trimmed by 7 bases and J by 5 bases, 6 bases remained unmatched. Looked up from germline, CDR1 is SQVTM and CDR2 is ANQGSEA. Written as DNA, the CDR3 is TGCAGCGCGAGACAGGGGTCGGAGACCCAGTACTTC. Protein product: CSARQGSETQYF.

This clonotype occurred many times. J is TRBJ2-3 and V is TRBV20-1; perhaps TRBD2 as D (5 bases). The CDR3 sequence is 13 residues long. The ends were cut back, 8 bases at V and 3 bases at J, with 15 bases in the middle. The germline CDR1 and CDR2 sequences are DFQATT and SNEGSKA (reference sequence). The CDR3 reads CSQKWRGTDTQYF. Here the CDR3 DNA reads TGCAGTCAAAAGTGGAGAGGGACAGATACGCAGTATTTT.

J is TRBJ2-3 and V is TRBV4-1, with 9 nucleotides matching TRBD2. Germline trimming cut 1 base from V and 6 bases from J; bases unmatched to any gene: 11. Germline V gene data show CDR1 as MGHRA and CDR2 as YSYEKL. This CDR3 contains 17 residues. In DNA, the CDR3 is TGCGCCAGCAGCCAAGGCATTCTAGCGGGGTCGCAGGATACGCAGTATTTT. Residues: CASSQGILAGSQDTQYF.

This clonotype was seen only a few times. The genes are TRBV7-3 and TRBJ1-2; 9 bases agree with TRBD1. This CDR3 is built from 13 residues. Germline V gene data show CDR1 as SGHTA and CDR2 as FQGTGA. The J segment lost 8 bases and the V segment lost 5 bases, leaving 6 bases of the junction unmatched. CDR3 DNA: TGTGCCAGCAGCCTTAGACAGGGGGTCGGCTACACCTTC. It is translated as CASSLRQGVGYTF.

This clonotype was seen only a few times. The chain couples TRBV21-1 to TRBJ2-3; the table calls TRBD2, which could not be checked here. TRBV21-1 is a pseudogene. This CDR3 has 18 amino acids. CDR3 amino acids: CASSKREAGGPWTDTQYF. As DNA, the CDR3 is TGTGCCAGCAGCAAAAGGGAAGCGGGGGGGCCGTGGACAGATACGCAGTATTTT.